This TCR beta chain came from a study of blood T cell repertoires in COVID-19. TCRdb keeps only in-frame clones here, not all; method: immunoSEQ multiplex PCR. Here the sample spans 210,000 or so clones, approximately 81% being singletons. Enrollees, roughly 18 to 95 years old, lived in about two dozen US areas. In assigning cohorts, the study relied on participant-reported clinical history. This clone has just one count. The germline V gene encodes CDR1 MGHDK and CDR2 SYGVNS. The CDR3 consists of 14 residues. The J segment lost 8 bases and the V segment lost 6 bases, leaving 10 bases of the junction unmatched.

This chain links TRBV25-1 with TRBJ1-2; 9 positions match TRBD1. The TCR was taken from a woman aged 50 to 60 with acute COVID-19. The source material was PBMCs or T cells enriched from blood (not recorded which). DNA of the CDR3: TGTGCCAGCAGAGAACAGGGGGCGAGTGGAGGCTACACCTTC. Translated: CASREQGASGGYTF.